Each of the 17 T cell receptor beta chains below was sequenced from the same sample in a study of blood T cell repertoires in COVID-19. Sequencing used immunoSEQ multiplex PCR; TCRdb keeps in-frame clones, though not all of them. This sample has over 200,000 clones, with roughly 86% found just once. Sequencing used peripheral blood. The receptors were gathered from a woman in her 30s who had recovered from COVID-19.

The V and J genes are TRBV14 and TRBJ2-3, with 7 bases fitting TRBD2. This CDR3 region has 13 residues. Germline V gene lookup returns CDR1 SGHDN and CDR2 FVKESK. V gave up 4 bases and J gave up 6 bases; unmatched junction bases: 4. CDR3 bases: TGTGCCAGCAGCCCCGGACTAGTCGATACGCAGTATTTT. Residues: CASSPGLVDTQYF.

The genes are TRBV9 and TRBJ2-1; tentatively, D is TRBD1 (6 bases). V lost 1 base, J lost 7 bases, and 15 bases lay in between. The germline gives CDR1 SGDLS, CDR2 YYNGEE. This CDR3 has 15 residues. CDR3 sequence (DNA): TGTGCCAGCAGCGTAAATCAGGGGCTCGATAATGAGCAGTTCTTC. This translates into CASSVNQGLDNEQFF.

The rearrangement links TRBV18 to TRBJ1-4; D not resolved. Germline V lookup: CDR1 KGHSH, CDR2 LQKENI. The CDR3 has 13 residues. Trimming left V 5 bases short and J 7 bases short, with 11 bases between. CDR3 loop: CASSSGPIEKLFF. DNA for the CDR3: TGTGCCAGCTCATCGGGTCCCATTGAAAAACTGTTTTTT.

This chain joins TRBV5-1 and TRBJ1-3, with TRBD1 matching over 9 bases. Germline lookup yields CDR1 SGHRS and CDR2 YFSETQ. CDR3 length: 17 residues. Trimming at V came to 4 bases and at J to 0 bases, leaving 8 bases not matched to a gene. The CDR3 reads CASSRRDRVFSGNTIYF. CDR3 nucleotides: TGCGCCAGCAGCCGCCGGGACAGGGTATTCTCTGGAAACACCATATATTTT.

The chain joins TRBV30 to TRBJ2-7, with D perhaps TRBD1 (5 bases). Germline loops: CDR1 GTSNPN, CDR2 SVGIG (reference sequence). Trimming left V 7 bases short and J 1 base short, with 14 bases between. CDR3 length equals 13 residues. The CDR3 DNA sequence: TGTGCCTTTAAACAGGATTATTCCTACGAGCAGTACTTC. It specifies CAFKQDYSYEQYF.

V and J are TRBV29-1 and TRBJ1-2, with D maybe TRBD1 (6 bases). This CDR3 region has 12 residues. Looked up from germline, CDR1 is SQVTM and CDR2 is ANQGSEA. Trimming took off 3 bases at V and 8 bases at J, with 13 bases between the two ends. The CDR3 DNA reads as TGCAGCGTTGAGATGGGGGCAGGCGGCTACACCTTC. This translates into CSVEMGAGGYTF.

This chain links TRBV25-1 with TRBJ2-1; TRBD1 agrees at 7 bases. CDR3 length: 17 residues. Per the germline V gene, CDR1 is MGHDK and CDR2 is SYGVNS. V shed 5 bases and J 6 bases; nucleotides not matched to a gene: 16. The CDR3, as DNA: TGTGCCAGCAGTAAAGTGGCGAGACAGGGAATAGGCAATGAGCAGTTCTTC. This codes for CASSKVARQGIGNEQFF.

The chain employs TRBV11-3 and TRBJ2-1; D gene ambiguous. V was cut by 5 bases and J by 0 bases, with 20 bases left in between. The CDR3 contains 18 residues. Germline CDR1 and CDR2: SGHNT and YENEEA. CDR3 DNA sequence: TGTGCCAGCAGCCCAGGCCAAGGATGGAAGAGCTCCTACAATGAGCAGTTCTTC. Protein: CASSPGQGWKSSYNEQFF. The full variable domain, rest sourced from reference TRBV11-3 and TRBJ2-1, is EAGVVQSPRYKIIEKKQPVAFWCNPISGHNTLYWYLQNLGQGPELLIRYENEEAVDDSQLPKDRFSAERLKGVDSTLKIQPAELGDSAVYLCASSPGQGWKSSYNEQFFGPGTRLTVL.

J is TRBJ1-6 and V is TRBV4-3; D might be TRBD1 (6 bases). The CDR3 is made up of 15 amino acids. Germline loops: CDR1 LGHNA, CDR2 YSLEER. V lost 0 bases, J lost 7 bases, and 10 bases lay in between. CDR3 sequence: CASSQEPGVNSPLHF. CDR3 nucleotide sequence: TGCGCCAGCAGCCAAGAGCCAGGGGTGAATTCACCCCTCCACTTT.

This sequence joins TRBV6-5 and TRBJ1-1; TRBD1 might be the D (6 bases). Germline values: CDR1 MNHEY, CDR2 SVGAGI. Trimming shortened V by 10 bases and J by 2 bases, and 14 bases separated the two germline ends. The CDR3 totals 13 residues. Written as DNA, the CDR3 is TGTGCCACCGAGAAACAGGGAAACACTGAAGCTTTCTTT. As protein: CATEKQGNTEAFF.

In this sample, this clone turned up once. This chain connects TRBV5-1 to TRBJ1-3; 8 bases agree with TRBD1. There are 14 residues in the CDR3. Germline V gene lookup returns CDR1 SGHRS and CDR2 YFSETQ. V shed 2 bases, J shed 4 bases, and the junction held 2 bases outside the gene matches. This CDR3 reads CASSLDRGGNTIYF. In DNA form, the CDR3 reads TGCGCCAGCAGCTTAGACAGGGGAGGAAACACCATATATTTT.

The gene calls are TRBV7-2 and TRBJ1-6; D is possibly TRBD1 (6 bases). Germline CDR1 and CDR2: SGHTA and FQGNSA. The CDR3 extends over 17 amino acids. V gave up 3 bases and J gave up 3 bases, with 15 bases separating them. This CDR3 is CASSFGGAVNYNSPLHF. CDR3 nucleotides: TGTGCCAGCAGCTTCGGGGGGGCAGTCAACTATAATTCACCCCTCCACTTT.

The chain joins TRBV9 to TRBJ2-5; 12 bases match TRBD2. The CDR3 spans 17 residues. The V and J ends lost 4 bases and 2 bases, in that order; junction bases with no gene match: 9. CDR1 is SGDLS and CDR2 is YYNGEE in the germline V gene. The CDR3 DNA sequence: TGTGCCAGCAGCCCCCGGTTCGGACTAGCGGGGCAAGAGACCCAGTACTTC. Its translation: CASSPRFGLAGQETQYF.

The rearrangement joins TRBV7-6 to TRBJ2-5; 11 bases match TRBD2. This CDR3 is built from 16 residues. Looked up from germline, CDR1 is SGHVS and CDR2 is FNYEAQ. V was clipped by 2 bases and J by 5 bases; unmatched bases: 7. CDR3 bases: TGTGCCAGCAGCTTAAGCACTAGCGGGGGTTTGGAGACCCAGTACTTC. Residues: CASSLSTSGGLETQYF.

This clone was observed once. This chain uses TRBV10-3 with TRBJ1-3, with TRBD1 matching over 8 bases. V was clipped by 3 bases and J by 9 bases; unmatched bases: 16. Germline V gene sequence: CDR1 ENHRY, CDR2 SYGVKD. The CDR3 contains 17 residues. The CDR3 bases are TGTGCCATCAGTGAAACCGGGACAGGTGTTTCTTATAGCACCATATATTTT. Translated, it gives CAISETGTGVSYSTIYF.

V and J are TRBV19 and TRBJ2-3, with 9 bases that match TRBD1. From germline, CDR1 is LNHDA and CDR2 SQIVND (reference sequence). CDR3 length: 15 amino acids. J was trimmed by 1 base and V by 7 bases; bases with no gene match: 6. This CDR3 is CASTPRDRGTDTQYF. The DNA for the CDR3 is TGTGCCAGTACCCCTCGGGACAGGGGCACAGATACGCAGTATTTT.

The gene calls are TRBV9 and TRBJ2-1, with TRBD2 identical over 8 bases. The germline V gene encodes CDR1 SGDLS and CDR2 YYNGEE. V lost 4 bases, J lost 4 bases, and 10 bases stayed unmatched. The CDR3 totals 16 residues. Written as DNA, the CDR3 is TGTGCCAGCAGCTCATCTTCGGCGGGGGGTTACAATGAGCAGTTCTTC. Translation: CASSSSSAGGYNEQFF.